This T cell receptor (beta chain) was found in a study of blood T cells in healthy people across ages. Study-level results: As age increased, TCR beta diversity per million T cells fell in a roughly linear fashion.

Combining a sample-barcoded 5' primer with a J-beta primer mix, a second PCR ran for 7 to 11 cycles. TCRdb re-analysed the 5' RACE reads in MiXCR, keeping a single row per CDR3 protein. This table holds 1.5 million to 2 million distinct CDR3 sequences, almost 35% found once. In this sample, this clonotype turned up many times. Its antigen is not identified. At one end the junction does not follow the germline gene, possibly because of a read error. Germline assignment: CDR1 SGHTA and CDR2 FQGTGA. The length of the CDR3 is 13 residues. The source material was blood. The receptor was derived from a woman aged 25 to 45 in good health. The chain is built from TRBV7-3 and TRBJ2-5; D unclear. The CDR3 loop reads CASSLYGRETQYF. The DNA for the CDR3 is TGCGCCAGCAGCTTGTACGGACGGGAGACCCAGTACTTC.